A single TCR beta chain is shown here with its context. Its antigen is not known. TCRdb fed the 5' RACE reads into MiXCR, producing one record per CDR3 protein. The sample includes over 500,000 distinct CDR3 sequences, 20% to 25% seen only once; the top ten take roughly 0.91%. This specimen belongs to a study of identical twins. Overall study findings and caveats: Within beta out-of-frame sequences, the excess sharing observed between twins was weaker. Shared out-of-frame alpha sequences (those common to twins) showed excess low generation probability.

These data were likewise used in another study, on T cells expressing NK-cell markers. That study reports: Sorting in several experiments was restricted by an anti-gamma-delta TCR antibody to alpha-beta TCR T cells.

The TCR sequence derives from a woman aged 18-29 years in good health. The sample was CD4+ T cells sorted from blood.

This chain's CDR3 is CASSLAKILANISNEQFF. DNA of the CDR3: TGTGCCAGCAGCTTAGCGAAAATTCTAGCGAATATAAGCAATGAGCAGTTCTTC. The rearrangement joins TRBV7-6 to TRBJ2-1; D is possibly TRBD2 (6 bases). Deletions cut 0 bases from V and 6 bases from J, with 21 bases between. Germline CDR1 reads SGHVS; CDR2 reads FNYEAQ. The CDR3 has 18 residues.